The sequence of this T cell receptor (beta chain) was determined in a study of vaccination and CD4 T cells after COVID-19 (dated by TCRdb to 2022 to 2024). Concerning the study at large: Convalescent patients had a positive SARS-CoV-2 result on nasal swab PCR, and of these patients, some ten had mild disease and one had severe disease. Six males and four females were included in the convalescent cohort, with two Hispanic individuals, seven Caucasians, two Asians and one multiracial person represented. Each participant got two doses of either the Pfizer-BioNTech BNT162b2 vaccine (n=8) or the Moderna mRNA-1273 vaccine (n=2). Post-COVID blood samples from convalescent patients were collected a median of about 100 days after diagnosis, with a range of roughly 35 to 161 days. Post-vaccine blood samples were collected a median of approximately eleven weeks after the second vaccine dose, ranging from roughly 12 to 250 days. For a few convalescent patients, samples were collected at an early post-vaccination timepoint (day 14) as well as at a late post-vaccination timepoint (days 161 to 241). The spike-specific CD4+ TCR repertoire was compared before and after mRNA vaccination in approximately 9 COVID-19 convalescent patients and several infection-naive healthy vaccine recipients.

Regarding this clonotype: The antigen it binds to is not known. Per-nucleotide qualities are absent, and no much larger clonotype sits a single base away.

Findings and caveats that apply to the study as a whole: Among the post-vaccine SARS-CoV-2-reactive clones in convalescent patients, a median around 90% showed up only after vaccination, which suggests vaccine-specific priming. An increase in the median number of SARS-CoV-2-reactive clonotypes from approximately 20 after infection to 38 after vaccination was observed, but the change was not found to be significant. Of the vaccine-specific clones in convalescent patients, 304 of 307, or nearly all, reacted only to SARS-CoV-2 spike and did not cross-react with common cold coronaviruses. The number of convalescent patients in the study was relatively small, and the study did not examine early timepoints following natural infection.

The time point label of this sample denotes: late sampling 161 to 241 days after vaccination in three convalescent patients. The positive SARS-CoV-2 PCR tests of the convalescent patients were dated from March to December 2020, before the Alpha, Beta and Delta variants emerged in the United States. PBMCs were separated from whole blood using Ficoll-Paque Plus gradient centrifugation and then either used fresh or cryopreserved at -140C. Library creation used PCR. The sequencer listed for this sample is Illumina iSeq 100. Turning to the authors' computational methods: Non-productive sequences were removed, and CDR3s not starting with C, not ending with F or W, or shorter than 7 amino acids were discarded. Similarity between CDR3 sequences was evaluated in R version 3.6.1 using Levenshtein distances (stringdist) and unrooted phylogenetic trees (ape). TCRdb reran the public reads through fastp at Q25 and MiXCR, keeping productive beta chains. Under each unique CDR3 protein, matching rows form one entry showing the most common genes and DNA. None of the V and J calls come from the authors' own analysis; TCRdb made them. The sample has some 29,000 distinct CDR3 sequences on record, about 50% of them singletons. Jointly, the top ten make up under 6% of the sample.

V sheds 1 base and J sheds 2 bases, leaving 11 bases between their ends. The CDR1 and CDR2 encoded by the germline V gene are MNHNS and SASEGT. The CDR3, from cysteine to phenylalanine, totals 15 residues. The CDR3 DNA has 45 bases and is translated from base 1. This TCR was recovered from a human donor who had recovered from COVID-19. The rearrangement combines TRBV6-1 with TRBJ2-5; no D segment can be confidently identified. Material: CD4+ T cells from blood, obtained about 7 months after SARS-CoV-2 vaccination. The CDR3 region reads CASSEGGESQETQYF. At the DNA level, the sequence is TGTGCCAGCAGTGAAGGAGGAGAGAGTCAAGAGACCCAGTACTTC.